The entry below describes one T cell receptor (beta chain). The age range of participants was 18 to 89 years, with residence in around 22 US areas. Allocation to cohorts depended on clinical history reported by the participants. Exposed volunteers were people who met a COVID-19 case within 2 weeks before study entry. The CDR3 is made up of 16 amino acids. Germline-derived CDR1 and CDR2 are LNHDA and SQIVND (reference sequence). V lost 7 bases and J 4 bases, leaving 19 bases between the germline ends. Libraries were prepared by immunoSEQ multiplex PCR; TCRdb keeps only in-frame clonotypes and omits some of them. The profile shows nearly 300,000 clones, roughly 90% of them singletons. The source of the sample is a study of blood T cell repertoires in COVID-19.

This TCR was recovered from a woman between 50 and 59 years old who had been exposed to COVID-19. The V call is TRBV19, the J call TRBJ1-4; D remains ambiguous. The specimen sequenced was PBMCs or T cells enriched from blood (not recorded which). CDR3 nucleotide sequence: TGTGCCAGTACTGCGAGAGGGATGAAAGATAATGAAAAACTGTTTTTT. It codes for CASTARGMKDNEKLFF.